The source of this T cell receptor (beta chain) is a study of shared clonotypes between healthy human individuals (TCRdb year 2020). Background for the entire study: The cohort comprised a couple of women and a few men aged 18 to 49 years. To estimate repertoire size and how much clonotype sharing occurs between individuals, the study deeply sequenced the blood TCR repertoires of 5 or 6 healthy adults. Each donor's leukapheresis produced roughly between roughly 0.94 and 9.5 billion PBMCs. Per donor, three plates each were used for CD4 naive and CD4 memory, two for CD8 naive, and one for CD8 memory. Different laboratories and diverse techniques were used to prepare libraries and sequence TCR repertoires, to increase sequencing depth and limit assay-specific biases.

Including the terminal cysteine and phenylalanine, the CDR3 comprises 15 residues. Kept here is only the CDR3 DNA, which spans 45 bases and is read in frame from base 1. CDR1 and CDR2 (SGHTA, FQGNSA) derive from the germline V gene. V loses 3 bases at its end and J loses 5 bases; junction bases beyond the gene matches: 8. Using the deep immunoSEQ assay, multiplex PCR amplified TCR CDR3 regions from genomic DNA. Genomic DNA extracted from each cell subset was distributed evenly over all wells of several immunoSEQ 96-well plates, and each plate served as one replicate. For sorted subsets, approximately 190 ng genomic DNA, equal to tens of thousands of T cell genomes, was loaded into each replicate PCR. The purified libraries were quantified using a Qubit 3.0 fluorometer, sized with a Bioanalyzer 2100, and then quantified again using the KAPA Library Quantification kit. Each immunoSEQ 96-well plate was sequenced on its own single-read 150-cycle Illumina NextSeq 550 flow cell. The authors processed their data as follows. Because only junctional sequences without quality scores were contained in the immunoSEQ output, filtering matching that applied to full-length reads could not be performed. To assign V/J genes and CDR3, sequences were annotated against IMGT germline references using PyIR, a Python wrapper for IgBLAST v1.9. Reads were filtered out if the reads had weak V/J assignments (E-value above 1e-6), no CDR3, stop codons, out-of-frame junctions, or ambiguous translated residues. V3J clonotypes were defined as sequences sharing an identical inferred V gene, J gene, and CDR3 amino acid sequence. Percentage overlap between repertoires was calculated by dividing the number of shared unique clonotypes by the size of the smaller repertoire. RTK rarefaction, the Chao1 estimator, and Recon v2.1 estimates of unobserved clonotypes were used to assess repertoire richness. For all TCRbeta clonotypes obtained by the gDNA method from several donors, generation probabilities were computed with OLGA. TCRdb mirrors the immuneACCESS table, restricted to in-frame sequences. Some clones are absent from its copies; in checked studies, under half trace to an unresolved V gene, and the reason for the others is unknown. That table gives V, J and clone size, and the DNA gave D and trimming. The sample table contains some 500,000 clones; only one count was recorded for 90% to 96% of them. The ten largest clones represent approximately 0.062% of the sample.

A word on this clone: What antigen it recognizes has not been identified. No base quality values were provided; no much bigger clone lies one nucleotide off.

Donors were healthy HIV-negative adults with no recently reported acute infections or vaccinations. Every donor was a Caucasian adult living in Nashville, Tennessee, USA. Magnetic negative selection was used to enrich CD4+ T cells, after which naive cells were positively selected on CD45RA and the negative fraction became the memory subset. Blood was obtained by leukapheresis, after which PBMCs were separated by Ficoll-Histopaque density gradient centrifugation and cryopreserved in liquid nitrogen vapor phase. Analytical flow cytometry was used to check the purity and quantity of each magnetically sorted T cell population. Genomic DNA was isolated from every sorted fraction and measured by UV absorbance on a Nanodrop 2000c. Results the study describes overall, beyond this receptor: Based on pairwise subsampling, the degree of clonotype sharing among donors was expected to be affected by sequencing depth. Across four donors, about 5.2% of naive CD4, 3% to 4% of naive CD8, 2.3% of memory CD4, and 0.3% to 0.45% of memory CD8 clonotypes were shared. Even with the large sequencing depth, rarefaction of the sorted-subset datasets indicated that sequencing was incomplete. Sampling was limited to blood, and TCR repertoires in tissue likely differ from TCR repertoires in blood. Larger estimated clonotype richness was generally found for naive subsets than for memory subsets. Higher generation probabilities were observed for clonotypes shared by all four sorted-subset donors than for non-shared clonotypes. Because the study included a small number of donors, the genetic and exposure-history diversity represented was limited.

The clonotype was recovered from a woman in her twenties or thirties in good health. The source material was naive CD4+ T cells sorted from blood. Sample cell subset or site, as interpreted from the label and publication: CD45RA+ positively selected. The chain employs TRBV7-2 and TRBJ2-5, and 8 junctional nucleotides match TRBD2. Read as DNA, the sequence is TGTGCCAGCAGCTTGGGACAACCGGGGGGGGAGACCCAGTACTTC. This codes for CASSLGQPGGETQYF.